Listed below are T cell receptor beta chains from one sample, sequenced in a study of cytomegalovirus exposure and HLA in healthy donors. Clones were sequenced by immunoSEQ multiplex PCR, and TCRdb holds only the in-frame ones, with some missing. Among fewer than 150,000 clones, approximately 88% were seen once, and the ten largest hold 1.5% to 2%. Sequenced material: PBMCs. These receptors all stem from a young man in good health and CMV-seronegative. CDR3s include the opening cysteine and the closing phenylalanine or tryptophan. A D gene is named only where the DNA matches it firmly. For some rows the clone size is stated as once, few or many, or as a class when expanded; others skip it.

few TRBJ1-4 . TRBV5-4 TGTGCCAGCAGCTCACAGCCGGGACTCACAAATGAAAAACTGTTTTTT CASSSQPGLTNEKLFF
. TRBJ2-2 TRBD1 TRBV5-4 TGTGCCAGCAGCTGGGGACCGGGACAGTCGTCCGGGGAGCTGTTTTTT CASSWGPGQSSGELFF
. TRBJ2-1 . TRBV21-1 TGTGCCACTCGCATCGCAGGGGCAGAGTTCTTC CATRIAGAEFF
. TRBJ2-3 TRBD2 TRBV5-4 TGTGCCAGCAGCCGGAAGCTAGCGGGGGGTGGAGATACGCAGTATTTT CASSRKLAGGGDTQYF
. TRBJ1-3 . TRBV28 TGTGCCAGCGGTACGAGGACTGGAAACACCATATATTTT CASGTRTGNTIYF
. TRBJ1-1 . TRBV28 TGTGCCAGTATTGTCAGGTCAGGTGAAGCTTTCTTT CASIVRSGEAFF
. TRBJ2-7 TRBD1 TRBV4-3 TGCGCCAGCAGCCAAGACGTAACAGGGGCCTACGAGCAGTACTTC CASSQDVTGAYEQYF
. TRBJ2-5 TRBD1 TRBV27 TGTGCCAGCAGTGCCGGGACAGGCGTTGGAACCCAGTACTTC CASSAGTGVGTQYF
. TRBJ2-3 TRBD2 TRBV19 TGTGCCAGTAGTATAAGGTTGCGAGCGGGAGGCGCGGGAGATACGCAGTATTTT CASSIRLRAGGAGDTQYF
. TRBJ1-4 . TRBV27 TGTGCCAGCAGTCCCTATGGGGGCGCGGGTGAAAAACTGTTTTTT CASSPYGGAGEKLFF
. TRBJ2-2 TRBD1 TRBV29-1 TGCAGCGTTGTCGGGACAGGGGGCCCCGGGGAGCTGTTTTTT CSVVGTGGPGELFF
. TRBJ2-7 TRBD1 TRBV5-1 TGCGCCAGCAGCTCCGGACCAGGGGGCGTCGAGCAGTACTTC CASSSGPGGVEQYF
few TRBJ1-3 . TRBV19 TGTGCCAGTCAGGGGAACGGGGTAACCTCTGGAAACACCATATATTTT CASQGNGVTSGNTIYF
. TRBJ2-7 . TRBV7-2 TGTGCCAGCAGCTTTGACAGCTACGAGCAGTACTTC CASSFDSYEQYF
. TRBJ1-1 TRBD1 TRBV10-1 TGCGCCAGCAGGAGGGACAGAACGGACACTGAAGCTTTCTTT CASRRDRTDTEAFF
once TRBJ2-5 . TRBV5-1 TGCGCCAGCAGCCTATCGGGGATCCAAGAGACCCAGTACTTC CASSLSGIQETQYF
. TRBJ1-2 . TRBV7-2 TGTGCCAGCACCAGGGAGGCGAGGGGCTACACCTTC CASTREARGYTF
. TRBJ2-7 . TRBV11-2 TGTGCCAGCAGCTTAGATCGACCTAGACAGTTTCGGCTCATCGAGCAGTACTTC CASSLDRPRQFRLIEQYF